The clone carrying this T cell receptor (beta chain) was seen at least ten times. The target antigen is unknown. TCRdb reprocessed the multiplex PCR reads with MiXCR, giving one entry per CDR3 protein. The data contain about 89,000 distinct CDR3 sequences, over 25% of them singletons. This sample is drawn from a study of breast tumors, draining lymph nodes, adjacent tissues. Study conclusions and caveats: Tumor T cell lymph node origin was a supported hypothesis, not proven. Data fit most tumor T cells coming from lymph node, expanding in tumor. Tumor and nontumor repertoires were significantly more similar in luminal-like than in basal-like breast cancer.

Axillary draining lymph nodes of breast cancer patients supplied the node samples. The sequencing input was axillary lymph node tissue. This clonotype originated in a female donor with breast cancer. Some clones in this sample may be carry-over from other donors' samples.

The CDR3 is CASSSSSAGVGYEQYF. The DNA of the CDR3 is TGCGCCAGCAGCTCCTCGTCGGCAGGGGTAGGATACGAGCAGTACTTC. The chain links TRBV5-1 to TRBJ2-7; D perhaps matches TRBD1 (6 bases). V lost 3 bases, J lost 4 bases, and 20 bases lay in between. Germline CDR1 is SGHRS and CDR2 is YFSETQ. The CDR3 totals 16 residues.